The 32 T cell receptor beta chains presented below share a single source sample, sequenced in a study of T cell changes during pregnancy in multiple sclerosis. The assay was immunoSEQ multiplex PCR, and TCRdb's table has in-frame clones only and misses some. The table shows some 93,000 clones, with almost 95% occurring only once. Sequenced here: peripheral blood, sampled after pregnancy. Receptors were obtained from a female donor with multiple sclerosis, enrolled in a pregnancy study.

CDR3: CASSLREGYGYTF. The CDR3 region has the DNA TGTGCCAGCAGCTTGCGAGAGGGCTATGGCTACACCTTC. The chain links TRBV11-1 to TRBJ1-2; D not resolved. Germline loops: CDR1 SGHAT, CDR2 FQDESV (reference sequence). The V end lost 3 bases, the J end lost 4 bases, and 9 bases lay between the germline ends. The CDR3 length is 13 residues.

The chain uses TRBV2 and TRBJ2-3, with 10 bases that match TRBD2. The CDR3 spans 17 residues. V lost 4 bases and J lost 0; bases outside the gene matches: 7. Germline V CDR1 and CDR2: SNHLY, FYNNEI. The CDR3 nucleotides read TGTGCCAGCAGTGTGTCTAGCGGGGGACTGAGCACAGATACGCAGTATTTT. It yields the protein CASSVSSGGLSTDTQYF.

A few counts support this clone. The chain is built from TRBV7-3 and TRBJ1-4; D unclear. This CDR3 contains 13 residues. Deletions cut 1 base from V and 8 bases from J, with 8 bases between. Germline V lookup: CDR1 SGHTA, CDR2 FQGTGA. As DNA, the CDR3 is TGTGCCAGCAGCTTAAGCTACGGGGAAAAACTGTTTTTT. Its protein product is CASSLSYGEKLFF.

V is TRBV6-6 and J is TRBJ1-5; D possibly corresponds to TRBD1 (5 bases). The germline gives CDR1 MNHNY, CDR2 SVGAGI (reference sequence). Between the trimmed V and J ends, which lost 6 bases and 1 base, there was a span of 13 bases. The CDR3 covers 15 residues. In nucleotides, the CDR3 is TGTGCCAGCAGGGACCGCCAGGGCAGCAATCAGCCCCAGCATTTT. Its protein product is CASRDRQGSNQPQHF.

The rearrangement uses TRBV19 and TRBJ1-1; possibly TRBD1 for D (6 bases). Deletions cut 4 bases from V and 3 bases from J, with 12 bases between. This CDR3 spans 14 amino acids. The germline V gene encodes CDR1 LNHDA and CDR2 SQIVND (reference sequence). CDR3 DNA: TGTGCCAGTAGTACCCAGGGGATGGACACTGAAGCTTTCTTT. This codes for CASSTQGMDTEAFF.

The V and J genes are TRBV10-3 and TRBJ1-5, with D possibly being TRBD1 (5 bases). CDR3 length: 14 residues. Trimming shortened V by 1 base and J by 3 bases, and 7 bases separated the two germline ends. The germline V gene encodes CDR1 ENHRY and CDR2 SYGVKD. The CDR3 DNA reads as TGTGCCATCAGTGAGTTCAGGGACAATCAGCCCCAGCATTTT. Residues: CAISEFRDNQPQHF.

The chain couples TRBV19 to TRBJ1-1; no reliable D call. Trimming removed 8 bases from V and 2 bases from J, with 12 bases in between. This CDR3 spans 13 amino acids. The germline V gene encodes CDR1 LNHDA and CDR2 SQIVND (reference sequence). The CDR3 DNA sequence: TGTGCCAGTGGATCGGAGGGAAACACTGAAGCTTTCTTT. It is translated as CASGSEGNTEAFF.

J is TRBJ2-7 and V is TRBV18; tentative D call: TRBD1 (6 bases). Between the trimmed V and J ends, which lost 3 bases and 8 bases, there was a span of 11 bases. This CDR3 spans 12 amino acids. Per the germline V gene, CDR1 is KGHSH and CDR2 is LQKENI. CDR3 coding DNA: TGTGCCAGCTCACCCATTGGACAGCAGCAGTACTTC. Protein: CASSPIGQQQYF.

For the CDR3, the DNA is TGTGCTAGTGGCCAGGGCAGCTCCTACAATGAGCAGTTCTTC. Amino acids: CASGQGSSYNEQFF. The chain combines TRBV12-5 with TRBJ2-1, with a weak D call TRBD1 (5 bases). Germline V gives CDR1 LGHNT, CDR2 FRNRAP. CDR3 size: 14 residues. The ends were cut back, 6 bases at V and 0 bases at J, with 9 bases in the middle.

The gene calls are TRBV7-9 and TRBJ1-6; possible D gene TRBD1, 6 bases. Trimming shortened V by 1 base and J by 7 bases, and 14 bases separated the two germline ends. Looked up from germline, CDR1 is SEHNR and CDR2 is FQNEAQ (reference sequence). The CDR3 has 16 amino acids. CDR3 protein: CASSLVVGQINSPLHF. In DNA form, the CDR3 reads TGTGCCAGCAGCTTAGTCGTCGGACAGATAAATTCACCCCTCCACTTT.

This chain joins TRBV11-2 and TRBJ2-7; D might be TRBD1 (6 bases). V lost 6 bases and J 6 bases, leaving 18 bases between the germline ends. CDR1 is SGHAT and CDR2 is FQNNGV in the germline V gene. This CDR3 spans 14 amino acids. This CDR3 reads CASRVSLQGFEQYF. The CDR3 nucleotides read TGTGCCAGCAGAGTTTCACTACAGGGCTTCGAGCAGTACTTC.

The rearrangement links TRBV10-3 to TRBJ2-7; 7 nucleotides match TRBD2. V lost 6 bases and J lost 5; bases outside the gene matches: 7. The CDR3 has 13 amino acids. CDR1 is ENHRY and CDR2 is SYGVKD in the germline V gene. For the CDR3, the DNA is TGTGCCATCAGGAATAGCGGGTTCCACGAGCAGTACTTC. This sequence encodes CAIRNSGFHEQYF.

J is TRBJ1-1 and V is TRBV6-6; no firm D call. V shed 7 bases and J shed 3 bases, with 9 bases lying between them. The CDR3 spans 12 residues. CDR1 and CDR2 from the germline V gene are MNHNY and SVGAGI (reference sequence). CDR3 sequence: CASMRDYTEAFF. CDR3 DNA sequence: TGTGCCAGCATGCGAGATTACACTGAAGCTTTCTTT.

The CDR3 nucleotides read TGTGCCAGCAGACCTAGCGGGGGACCGGTAGATACGCAGTATTTT. Translating it yields CASRPSGGPVDTQYF. The J gene is TRBJ2-3, the V gene TRBV14, with 10 bases aligning to TRBD2. This CDR3 region has 15 residues. Per germline, CDR1 SGHDN and CDR2 FVKESK. The V segment lost 6 bases and the J segment 5 bases; nucleotides outside the gene matches: 8.

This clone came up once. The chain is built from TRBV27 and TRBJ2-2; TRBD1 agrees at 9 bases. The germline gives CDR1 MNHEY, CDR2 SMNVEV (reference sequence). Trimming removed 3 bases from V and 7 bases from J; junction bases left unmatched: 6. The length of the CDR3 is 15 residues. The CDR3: CASSFGTGIVGELFF. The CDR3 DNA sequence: TGTGCCAGCAGTTTTGGGACAGGGATCGTCGGGGAGCTGTTTTTT.

The CDR3 protein is CASSTDRGRETQYF. The DNA for the CDR3 is TGTGCCAGTAGTACGGACAGGGGTCGGGAGACCCAGTACTTC. This sequence joins TRBV19 and TRBJ2-5, with 9 bases matching TRBD1. V trimming: 4 bases; J trimming: 5 bases; junction bases outside the gene matches: 5. CDR1 is LNHDA, CDR2 SQIVND, per germline (reference sequence). This CDR3 has 14 amino acids.

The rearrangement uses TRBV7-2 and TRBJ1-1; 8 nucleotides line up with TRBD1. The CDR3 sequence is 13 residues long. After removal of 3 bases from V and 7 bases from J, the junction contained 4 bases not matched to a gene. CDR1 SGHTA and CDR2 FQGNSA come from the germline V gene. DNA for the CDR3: TGTGCCAGCAGCTTCCAGGGGGCGAGTGAAGCTTTCTTT. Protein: CASSFQGASEAFF.

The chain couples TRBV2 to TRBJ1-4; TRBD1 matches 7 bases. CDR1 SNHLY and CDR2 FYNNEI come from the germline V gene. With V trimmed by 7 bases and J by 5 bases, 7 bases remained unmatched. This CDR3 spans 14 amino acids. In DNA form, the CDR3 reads TGTGCCAGCATAGCCGACAGGGTGAATGAAAAACTGTTTTTT. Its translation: CASIADRVNEKLFF.

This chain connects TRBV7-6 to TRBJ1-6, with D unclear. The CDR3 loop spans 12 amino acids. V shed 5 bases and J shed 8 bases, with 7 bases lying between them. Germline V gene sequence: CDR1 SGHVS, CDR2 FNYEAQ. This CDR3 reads CASSTPDSPLHF. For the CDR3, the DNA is TGTGCCAGCAGCACCCCGGATTCACCCCTCCACTTT.

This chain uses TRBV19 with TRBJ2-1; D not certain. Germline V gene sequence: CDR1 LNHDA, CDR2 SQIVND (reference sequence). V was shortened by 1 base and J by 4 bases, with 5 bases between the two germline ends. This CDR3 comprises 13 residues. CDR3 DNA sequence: TGTGCCAGTAGTATAGCCAGTTACAATGAGCAGTTCTTC. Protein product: CASSIASYNEQFF. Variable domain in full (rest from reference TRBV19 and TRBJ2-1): DGGITQSPKYLFRKEGQNVTLSCEQNLNHDAMYWYRQDPGQGLRLIYYSQIVNDFQKGDIAEGYSVSREKKESFPLTVTSAQKNPTAFYLCASSIASYNEQFFGPGTRLTVL.

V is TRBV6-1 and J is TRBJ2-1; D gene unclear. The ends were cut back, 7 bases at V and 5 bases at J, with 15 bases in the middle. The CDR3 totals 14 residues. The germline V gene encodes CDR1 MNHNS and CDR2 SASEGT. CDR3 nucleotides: TGTGCCAGCACACCCCTGGAGCGAAACAATGAGCAGTTCTTC. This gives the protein CASTPLERNNEQFF.

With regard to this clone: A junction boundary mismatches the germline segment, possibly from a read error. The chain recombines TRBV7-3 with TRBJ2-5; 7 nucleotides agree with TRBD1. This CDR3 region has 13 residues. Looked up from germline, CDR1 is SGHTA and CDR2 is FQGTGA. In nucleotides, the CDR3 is TGTGCCAGCAGCCTAACAGGGGAAGAGACCCAGTACTTC. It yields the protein CASSLTGEETQYF.

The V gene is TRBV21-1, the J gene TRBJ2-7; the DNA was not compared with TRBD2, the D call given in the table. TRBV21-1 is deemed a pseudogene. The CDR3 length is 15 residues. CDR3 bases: TGTGCCAGCAGCACCCCCATCGAGCAAGAATACGAGCAGTACTTC. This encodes CASSTPIEQEYEQYF.

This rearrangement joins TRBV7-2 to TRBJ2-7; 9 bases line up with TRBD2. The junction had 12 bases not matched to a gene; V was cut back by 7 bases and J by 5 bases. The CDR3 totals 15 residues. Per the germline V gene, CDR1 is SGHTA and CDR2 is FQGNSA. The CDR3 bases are TGTGCCAGCATCTCAAGGGAAGCGGGAGGAAACGAGCAGTACTTC. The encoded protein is CASISREAGGNEQYF.

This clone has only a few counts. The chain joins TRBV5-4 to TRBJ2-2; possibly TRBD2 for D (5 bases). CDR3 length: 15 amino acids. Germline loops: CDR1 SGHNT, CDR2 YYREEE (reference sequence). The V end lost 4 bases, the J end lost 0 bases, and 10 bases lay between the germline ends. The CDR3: CASSADFSNTGELFF. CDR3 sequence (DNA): TGTGCCAGCAGCGCGGACTTCTCGAACACCGGGGAGCTGTTTTTT.

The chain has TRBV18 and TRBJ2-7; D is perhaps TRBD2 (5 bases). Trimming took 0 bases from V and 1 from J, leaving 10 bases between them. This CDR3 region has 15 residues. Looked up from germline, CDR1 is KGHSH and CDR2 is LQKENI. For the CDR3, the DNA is TGTGCCAGCTCACCACCGCAGACTAATTCCTACGAGCAGTACTTC. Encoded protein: CASSPPQTNSYEQYF. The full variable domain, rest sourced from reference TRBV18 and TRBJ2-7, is NAGVMQNPRHLVRRRGQEARLRCSPMKGHSHVYWYRQLPEEGLKFMVYLQKENIIDESGMPKERFSAEFPKEGPSILRIQQVVRGDSAAYFCASSPPQTNSYEQYFGPGTRLTVT.

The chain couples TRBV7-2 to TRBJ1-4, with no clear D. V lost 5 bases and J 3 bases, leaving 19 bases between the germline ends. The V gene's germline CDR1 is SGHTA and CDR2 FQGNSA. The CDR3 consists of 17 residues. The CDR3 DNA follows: TGTGCCAGCAGCCGCCGTTCCTGGCGGGCGGCTAATGAAAAACTGTTTTTT. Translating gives CASSRRSWRAANEKLFF.

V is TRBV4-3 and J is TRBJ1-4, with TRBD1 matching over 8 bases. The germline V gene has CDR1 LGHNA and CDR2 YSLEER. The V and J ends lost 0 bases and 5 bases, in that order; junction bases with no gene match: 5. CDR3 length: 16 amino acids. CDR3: CASSQDRGTGNEKLFF. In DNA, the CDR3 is TGCGCCAGCAGCCAAGATCGGGGGACAGGCAATGAAAAACTGTTTTTT.

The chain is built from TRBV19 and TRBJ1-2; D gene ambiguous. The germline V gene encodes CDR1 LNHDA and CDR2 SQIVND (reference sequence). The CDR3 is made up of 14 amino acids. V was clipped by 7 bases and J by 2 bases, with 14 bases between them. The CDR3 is CASNLPASNYGYTF. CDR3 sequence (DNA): TGTGCCAGTAACCTCCCAGCGTCGAACTATGGCTACACCTTC.

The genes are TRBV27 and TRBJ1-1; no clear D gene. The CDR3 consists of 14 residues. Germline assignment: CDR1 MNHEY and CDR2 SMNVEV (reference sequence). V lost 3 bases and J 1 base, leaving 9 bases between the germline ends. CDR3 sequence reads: CASSFSTPNTEAFF. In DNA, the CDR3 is TGTGCCAGCAGTTTTAGTACTCCGAACACTGAAGCTTTCTTT.

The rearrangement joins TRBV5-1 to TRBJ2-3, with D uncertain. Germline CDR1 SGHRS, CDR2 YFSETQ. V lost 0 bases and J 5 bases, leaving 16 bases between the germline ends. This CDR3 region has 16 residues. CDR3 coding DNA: TGCGCCAGCAGCTTGGGGAGAATTGCTTCTCAAGATACGCAGTATTTT. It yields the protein CASSLGRIASQDTQYF.

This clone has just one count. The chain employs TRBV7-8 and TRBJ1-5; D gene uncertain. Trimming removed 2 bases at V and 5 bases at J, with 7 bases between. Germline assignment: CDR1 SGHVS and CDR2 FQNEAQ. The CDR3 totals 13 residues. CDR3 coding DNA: TGTGCCAGCAGCTTACAGGAGGATCAGCCCCAGCATTTT. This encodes CASSLQEDQPQHF.